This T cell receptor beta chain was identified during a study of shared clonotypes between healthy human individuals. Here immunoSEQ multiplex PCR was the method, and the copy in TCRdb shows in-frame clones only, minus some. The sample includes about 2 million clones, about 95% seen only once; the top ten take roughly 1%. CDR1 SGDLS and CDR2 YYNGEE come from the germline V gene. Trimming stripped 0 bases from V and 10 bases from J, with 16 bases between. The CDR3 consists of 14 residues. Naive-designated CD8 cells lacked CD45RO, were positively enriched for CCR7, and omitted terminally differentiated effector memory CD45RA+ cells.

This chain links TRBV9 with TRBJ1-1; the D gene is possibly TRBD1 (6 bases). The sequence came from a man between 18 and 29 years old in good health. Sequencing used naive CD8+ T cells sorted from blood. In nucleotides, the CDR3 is TGTGCCAGCAGCGTAGGTGGGGGGGACATCGGAGCTTTCTTT. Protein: CASSVGGGDIGAFF.